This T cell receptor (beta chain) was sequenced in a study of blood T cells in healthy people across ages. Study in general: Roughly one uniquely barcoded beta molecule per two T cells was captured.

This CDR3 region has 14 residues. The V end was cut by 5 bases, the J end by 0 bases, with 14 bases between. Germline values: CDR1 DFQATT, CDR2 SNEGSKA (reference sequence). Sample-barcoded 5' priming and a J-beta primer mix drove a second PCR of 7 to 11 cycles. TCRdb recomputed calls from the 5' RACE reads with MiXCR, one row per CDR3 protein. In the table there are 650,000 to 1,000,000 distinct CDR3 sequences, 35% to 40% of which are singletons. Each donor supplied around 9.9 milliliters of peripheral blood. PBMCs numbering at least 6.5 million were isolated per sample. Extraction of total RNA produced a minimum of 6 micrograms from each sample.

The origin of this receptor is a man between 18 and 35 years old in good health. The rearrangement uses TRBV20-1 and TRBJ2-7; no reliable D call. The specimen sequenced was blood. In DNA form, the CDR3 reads TGCAGTGCTCCGACGGAACAGAGCTCCTACGAGCAGTACTTC. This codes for CSAPTEQSSYEQYF.